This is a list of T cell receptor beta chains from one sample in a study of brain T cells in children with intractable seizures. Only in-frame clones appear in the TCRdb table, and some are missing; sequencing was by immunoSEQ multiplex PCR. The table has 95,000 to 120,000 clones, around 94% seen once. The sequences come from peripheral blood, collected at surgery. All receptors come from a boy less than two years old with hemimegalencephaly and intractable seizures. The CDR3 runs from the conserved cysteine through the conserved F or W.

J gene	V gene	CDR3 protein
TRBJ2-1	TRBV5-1	CASSGRDSGRNEQFF
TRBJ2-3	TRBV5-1	CASRGLSGTQYF
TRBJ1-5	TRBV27	CASRGLTGTGLSGQPQHF
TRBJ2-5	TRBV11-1	CASSPGQGGQETQYF
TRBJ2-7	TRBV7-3	CASSFGYPYEQYF
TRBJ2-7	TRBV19	CASSIDLGQTYEQYF
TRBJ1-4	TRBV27	CASSLLGGQPFNEKLFF
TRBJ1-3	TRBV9	CASSVAGGVSSGNTIYF
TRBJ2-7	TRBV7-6	CASGGLAYTYEQYF
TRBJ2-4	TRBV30	CAWTFPPKNIQYF
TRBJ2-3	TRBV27	CASSRQGWIDTQYF
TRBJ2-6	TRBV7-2	CASSLSGIHSGANVLTF
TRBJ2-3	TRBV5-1	CASSLRDLAGARYF
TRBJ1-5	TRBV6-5	CASSWEAYSNQPQHF
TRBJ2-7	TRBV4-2	CASSPTSGYEQYF
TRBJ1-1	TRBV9	CASSPQGVVTEAFF
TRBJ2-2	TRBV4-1	CASSQHLAGLTNTGELFF
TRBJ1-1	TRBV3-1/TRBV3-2	CASSAMNTEAFF
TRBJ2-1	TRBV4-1	CASSQEGTLAGGNEQFF
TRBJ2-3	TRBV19	CASSIEGRGMPDTQYF
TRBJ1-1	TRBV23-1	CASSSVPRERDTEAFF
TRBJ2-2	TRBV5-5	CASSLARGRPGELFF
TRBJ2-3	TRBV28	CASSLNNPSGDTQYF
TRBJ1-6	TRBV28	CASSLGGVVSPLHF
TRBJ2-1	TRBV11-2	CASSFALGTSDSYNEQFF
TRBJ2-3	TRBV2	CASSGLAGITDTQYF
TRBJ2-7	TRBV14	CASSQALKYEQYF
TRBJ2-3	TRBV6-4	CASSETSGTDTQYF
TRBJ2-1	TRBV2	CASSEGSSSYNEQFF
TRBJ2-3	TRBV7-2	CASSPGTRVTDTQYF
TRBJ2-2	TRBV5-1	CASSPLPTGRTGELFF
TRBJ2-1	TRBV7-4	CASSPDTLVGGYNEQFF
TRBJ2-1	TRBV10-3	CAIKMTGDYNEQFF
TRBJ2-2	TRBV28	CASSGTGELFF
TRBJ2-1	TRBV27	CASSLGGSSYNEQFF
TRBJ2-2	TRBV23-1	CASSLRYGPGELFF
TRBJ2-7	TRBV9	CASSPSPTGSYEQYF
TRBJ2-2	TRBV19	CASSIIVANTGELFF
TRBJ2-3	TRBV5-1	CASSGQAGDTQYF
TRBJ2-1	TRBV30	CAWSPLARNEQFF
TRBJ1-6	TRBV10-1	CASIGQGRYNSPLHF
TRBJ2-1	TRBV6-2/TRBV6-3	CASSYARGARVSYNEQFF
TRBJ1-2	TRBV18	CASSPRDSGHGYTF
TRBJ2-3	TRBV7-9	CASSTLQGRDTDTQYF
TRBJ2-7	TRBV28	CASSLEQGYEQYF
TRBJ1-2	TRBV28	CASSFRGLGGYTF
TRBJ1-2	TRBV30	CAWSGALEGYGYTF
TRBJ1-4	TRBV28	CASSSIGGSTNEKLFF
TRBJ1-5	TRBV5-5	CASSPGQGNQPQHF
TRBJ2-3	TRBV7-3	CASSLSPATDTQYF
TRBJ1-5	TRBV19	CASSDRGGQPQHF